Listed below are T cell receptor beta chains from one sample, sequenced in a study of cytomegalovirus exposure and HLA in healthy donors. Assay: immunoSEQ multiplex PCR; the TCRdb copy retains only in-frame clones and omits some. The sample has about 210,000 clones; the top ten hold approximately 1%. The sample comprised PBMCs. These receptors all come from a woman in her twenties or thirties in good health and CMV-seropositive. CDR3s include the opening cysteine and the closing phenylalanine or tryptophan. Each record gives: D gene, CDR3 length, V gene, J gene, CDR3 DNA, CDR3 protein. The D gene is left open where the match is weak.

d_call: TRBD2; cdr3_length: 14; v_call: TRBV5-1; j_call: TRBJ2-7; cdr3_nt: TGCGCCAGCAGTCTAGCGGGGGTCTCCTACGAGCAGTACTTC; cdr3_aa: CASSLAGVSYEQYF
d_call: .; cdr3_length: 13; v_call: TRBV28; j_call: TRBJ1-2; cdr3_nt: TGTGCCAGCAGTTTAGCAGAAAACTATGGCTACACCTTC; cdr3_aa: CASSLAENYGYTF
d_call: .; cdr3_length: 19; v_call: TRBV12-2; j_call: TRBJ2-6; cdr3_nt: TGTGCAAGTCGCTTTTTGATCGTTAGGAAGGGGGCTGGGGCCAACGTCCTGACTTTC; cdr3_aa: CASRFLIVRKGAGANVLTF
d_call: .; cdr3_length: 16; v_call: TRBV5-1; j_call: TRBJ2-6; cdr3_nt: TGCGCCAGCAGCTTGGGGACAGCTACTGGGGCCAACGTCCTGACTTTC; cdr3_aa: CASSLGTATGANVLTF
d_call: TRBD2; cdr3_length: 16; v_call: TRBV5-6; j_call: TRBJ2-7; cdr3_nt: TGTGCCAGCAGGCCAACCGGGACTAGCGGGAGATACGAGCAGTACTTC; cdr3_aa: CASRPTGTSGRYEQYF
d_call: TRBD2; cdr3_length: 16; v_call: TRBV7-6; j_call: TRBJ2-3; cdr3_nt: TGTGCCAGCAGCTTGGACTCCGGGACTAGCGGGAGGGCGCAGTATTTT; cdr3_aa: CASSLDSGTSGRAQYF
d_call: .; cdr3_length: 15; v_call: TRBV2; j_call: TRBJ1-5; cdr3_nt: TGTGCCAGCAGTGAATTAGGGGCACGTAATCAGCCCCAGCATTTT; cdr3_aa: CASSELGARNQPQHF
d_call: .; cdr3_length: 14; v_call: TRBV11-3; j_call: TRBJ2-7; cdr3_nt: TGTGCCAGCAGCGCATCCCACAGCACTTACGAGCAGTACTTC; cdr3_aa: CASSASHSTYEQYF
d_call: TRBD2; cdr3_length: 16; v_call: TRBV27; j_call: TRBJ2-5; cdr3_nt: TGTGCCAGCAGTTTAACTAGCGGGAGCCACCAAGAGACCCAGTACTTC; cdr3_aa: CASSLTSGSHQETQYF
d_call: .; cdr3_length: 15; v_call: TRBV5-1; j_call: TRBJ2-3; cdr3_nt: TGCGCCAGCAGCCCAGGGGACATTCCCACAGATACGCAGTATTTT; cdr3_aa: CASSPGDIPTDTQYF
d_call: .; cdr3_length: 14; v_call: TRBV9; j_call: TRBJ1-3; cdr3_nt: TGTGCCAGCAGCCTCCGGGGTACTGGAAACACCATATATTTT; cdr3_aa: CASSLRGTGNTIYF
d_call: .; cdr3_length: 16; v_call: TRBV5-1; j_call: TRBJ2-5; cdr3_nt: TGCGCCAGCAGCTTGTACGGGACAACGCACCAAGAGACCCAGTACTTC; cdr3_aa: CASSLYGTTHQETQYF
d_call: .; cdr3_length: 12; v_call: TRBV29-1; j_call: TRBJ2-5; cdr3_nt: TGCAGCGGCACGAGGGCCCTGGAGACCCAGTACTTC; cdr3_aa: CSGTRALETQYF
d_call: TRBD2; cdr3_length: 14; v_call: TRBV28; j_call: TRBJ2-7; cdr3_nt: TGTGCCAGCAGCGTAGCGGGAGGGATCTACGAGCAGTACTTC; cdr3_aa: CASSVAGGIYEQYF
d_call: .; cdr3_length: 15; v_call: TRBV19; j_call: TRBJ1-4; cdr3_nt: TGTGCCAGTAGTATATCACCCCCGAGGCGGGAAAAACTGTTTTTT; cdr3_aa: CASSISPPRREKLFF
d_call: .; cdr3_length: 15; v_call: TRBV6-5; j_call: TRBJ2-3; cdr3_nt: TGTGCCAGCAGCCCTCATGGCGGGAGCACAGATACGCAGTATTTT; cdr3_aa: CASSPHGGSTDTQYF